The entry that follows covers one T cell receptor (beta chain) sequence. Method: immunoSEQ multiplex PCR; TCRdb's copy keeps in-frame clones and lacks some. The sample lists roughly 99,000 clones, roughly nine tenths occurring once. The source of the sample is a study of T cell responses to AZD1222 COVID-19 vaccine. Trimming cost V 2 bases and J 0 bases, with 13 bases left between them. Germline CDR1 reads GTSNPN; CDR2 reads SVGIG (reference sequence). The CDR3 contains 15 residues. The TCR comes from an adult in good health. V gene TRBV30 combines with J gene TRBJ1-1; no firm D call. Source: peripheral blood, taken on day 0 of AZD1222 vaccination. The CDR3 coding sequence is TGTGCCTGGAGTCAGAGGACGGGGATGAACACTGAAGCTTTCTTT. As protein: CAWSQRTGMNTEAFF.